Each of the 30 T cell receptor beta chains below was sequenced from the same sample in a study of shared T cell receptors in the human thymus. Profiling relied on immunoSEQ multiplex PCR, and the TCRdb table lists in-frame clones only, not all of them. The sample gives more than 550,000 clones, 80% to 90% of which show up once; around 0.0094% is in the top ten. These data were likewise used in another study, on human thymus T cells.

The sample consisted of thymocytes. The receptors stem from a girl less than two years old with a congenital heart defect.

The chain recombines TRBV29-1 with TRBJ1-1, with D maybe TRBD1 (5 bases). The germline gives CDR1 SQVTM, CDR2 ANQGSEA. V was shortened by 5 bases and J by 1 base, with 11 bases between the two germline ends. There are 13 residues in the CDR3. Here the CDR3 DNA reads TGCAGCGTTTTGGGGGGATGGAACACTGAAGCTTTCTTT. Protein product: CSVLGGWNTEAFF.

CDR3 in amino acids: CASSQKVGGTFPRYEQYF. As DNA, the CDR3 is TGTGCCAGCAGCCAAAAGGTAGGCGGGACTTTCCCCCGGTACGAGCAGTACTTC. The chain has TRBV5-5 and TRBJ2-7, with D perhaps TRBD2 (6 bases). V lost 4 bases, J lost 4 bases, and 27 bases lay in between. The length of the CDR3 is 18 residues. Germline V lookup: CDR1 SGHKS, CDR2 YYEKEE (reference sequence). The complete variable domain, with remaining parts taken from reference TRBV5-5 and TRBJ2-7, reads DAGVTQSPTHLIKTRGQQVTLRCSPISGHKSVSWYQQVLGQGPQFIFQYYEKEERGRGNFPDRFSARQFPNYSSELNVNALLLGDSALYLCASSQKVGGTFPRYEQYFGPGTRLTVT.

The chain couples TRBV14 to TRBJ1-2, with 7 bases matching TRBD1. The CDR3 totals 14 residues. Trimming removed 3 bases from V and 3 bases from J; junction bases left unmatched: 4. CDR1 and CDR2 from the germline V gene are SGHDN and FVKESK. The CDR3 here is CASSQRQGDYGYTF. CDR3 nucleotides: TGTGCCAGCAGCCAGCGACAGGGAGACTATGGCTACACCTTC.

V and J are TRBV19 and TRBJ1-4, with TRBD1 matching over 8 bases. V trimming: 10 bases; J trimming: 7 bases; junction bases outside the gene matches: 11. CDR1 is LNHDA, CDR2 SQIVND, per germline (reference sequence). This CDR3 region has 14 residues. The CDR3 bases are TGTGCCACCCGGACAGGGAACGAGGGTGAAAAACTGTTTTTT. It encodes CATRTGNEGEKLFF. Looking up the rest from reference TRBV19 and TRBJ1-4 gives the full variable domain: DGGITQSPKYLFRKEGQNVTLSCEQNLNHDAMYWYRQDPGQGLRLIYYSQIVNDFQKGDIAEGYSVSREKKESFPLTVTSAQKNPTAFYLCATRTGNEGEKLFFGSGTQLSVL.

CDR3 protein: CASSPRTGPSSSYNSPLHF. The DNA of the CDR3 is TGTGCCAGCAGCCCCAGGACAGGACCTTCTAGCTCCTATAATTCACCCCTCCACTTT. V and J are TRBV7-6 and TRBJ1-6; the match to TRBD1 covers 7 bases. J gave up 0 bases and V 5 bases, and 13 bases lay outside the gene matches. The V gene's germline CDR1 is SGHVS and CDR2 FNYEAQ. The CDR3 is 19 residues long. The whole variable domain, filled in from reference TRBV7-6 and TRBJ1-6, reads GAGVSQSPRYKVTKRGQDVALRCDPISGHVSLYWYRQALGQGPEFLTYFNYEAQQDKSGLPNDRFSAERPEGSISTLTIQRTEQRDSAMYRCASSPRTGPSSSYNSPLHFGNGTRLTVT.

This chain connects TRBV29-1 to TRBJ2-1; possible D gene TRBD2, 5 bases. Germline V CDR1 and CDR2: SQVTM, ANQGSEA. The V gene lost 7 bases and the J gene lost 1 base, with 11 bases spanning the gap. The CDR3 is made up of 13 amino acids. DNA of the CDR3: TGCAGCGCCCGAGGGTGGTCCTACAATGAGCAGTTCTTC. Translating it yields CSARGWSYNEQFF.

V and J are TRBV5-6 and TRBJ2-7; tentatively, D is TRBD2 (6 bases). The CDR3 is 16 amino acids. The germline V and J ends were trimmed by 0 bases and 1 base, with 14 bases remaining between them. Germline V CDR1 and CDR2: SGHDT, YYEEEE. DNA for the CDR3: TGTGCCAGCAGCTTGGTCGGGGGACGGATATCCTACGAGCAGTACTTC. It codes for CASSLVGGRISYEQYF. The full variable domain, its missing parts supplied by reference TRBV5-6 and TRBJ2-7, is DAGVTQSPTHLIKTRGQQVTLRCSPKSGHDTVSWYQQALGQGPQFIFQYYEEEERQRGNFPDRFSGHQFPNYSSELNVNALLLGDSALYLCASSLVGGRISYEQYFGPGTRLTVT.

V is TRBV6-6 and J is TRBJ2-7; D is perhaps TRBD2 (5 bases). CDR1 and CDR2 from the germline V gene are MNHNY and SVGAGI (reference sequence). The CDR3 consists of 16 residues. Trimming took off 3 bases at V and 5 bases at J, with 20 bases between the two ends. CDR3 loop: CASSYGSRVRMDEQYF. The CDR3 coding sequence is TGTGCCAGCAGTTATGGGTCGAGGGTAAGGATGGACGAGCAGTACTTC.

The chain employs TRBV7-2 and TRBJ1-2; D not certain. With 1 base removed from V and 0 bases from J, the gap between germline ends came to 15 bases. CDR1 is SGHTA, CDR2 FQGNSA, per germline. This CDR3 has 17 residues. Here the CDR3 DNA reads TGTGCCAGCAGCTTAGGGGGAGACGCACGGGCTAACTATGGCTACACCTTC. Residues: CASSLGGDARANYGYTF. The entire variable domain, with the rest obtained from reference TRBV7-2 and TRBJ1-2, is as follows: GAGVSQSPSNKVTEKGKDVELRCDPISGHTALYWYRQSLGQGLEFLIYFQGNSAPDKSGLPSDRFSAERTGGSVSTLTIQRTQQEDSAVYLCASSLGGDARANYGYTFGSGTRLTVV.

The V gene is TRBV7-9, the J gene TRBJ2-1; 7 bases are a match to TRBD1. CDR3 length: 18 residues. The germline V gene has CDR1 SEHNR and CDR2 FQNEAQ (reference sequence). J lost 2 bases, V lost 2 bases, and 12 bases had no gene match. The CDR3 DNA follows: TGTGCCAGCAGCTTAAAAGCGATTTTGGGACAGCCCTACAATGAGCAGTTCTTC. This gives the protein CASSLKAILGQPYNEQFF.

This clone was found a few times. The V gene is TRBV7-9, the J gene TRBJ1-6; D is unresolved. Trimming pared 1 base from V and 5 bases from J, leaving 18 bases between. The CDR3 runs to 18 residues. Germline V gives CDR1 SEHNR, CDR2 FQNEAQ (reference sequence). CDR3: CASSLGVSRHIDNSPLHF. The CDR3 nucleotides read TGTGCCAGCAGCTTAGGGGTCAGCCGACATATTGATAATTCACCCCTCCACTTT.

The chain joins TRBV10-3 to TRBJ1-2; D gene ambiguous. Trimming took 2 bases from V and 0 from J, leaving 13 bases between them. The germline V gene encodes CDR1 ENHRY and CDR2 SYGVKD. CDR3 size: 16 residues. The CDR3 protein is CAISERVSDPNYGYTF. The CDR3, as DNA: TGTGCCATCAGTGAGCGTGTTTCAGATCCTAACTATGGCTACACCTTC.

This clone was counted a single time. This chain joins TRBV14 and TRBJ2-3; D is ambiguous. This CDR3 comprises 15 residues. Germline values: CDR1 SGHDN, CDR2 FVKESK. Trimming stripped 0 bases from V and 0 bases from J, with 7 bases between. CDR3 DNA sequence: TGTGCCAGCAGCCAAGACACTTTTAGCACAGATACGCAGTATTTT. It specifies CASSQDTFSTDTQYF.

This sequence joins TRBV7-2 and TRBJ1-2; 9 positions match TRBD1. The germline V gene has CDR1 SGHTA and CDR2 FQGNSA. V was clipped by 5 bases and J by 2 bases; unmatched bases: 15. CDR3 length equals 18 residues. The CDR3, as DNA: TGTGCCAGCAGCCAGGAAAAGGGACAGGGCCCTAACAACTATGGCTACACCTTC. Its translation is CASSQEKGQGPNNYGYTF. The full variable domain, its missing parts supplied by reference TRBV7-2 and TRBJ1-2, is GAGVSQSPSNKVTEKGKDVELRCDPISGHTALYWYRQSLGQGLEFLIYFQGNSAPDKSGLPSDRFSAERTGGSVSTLTIQRTQQEDSAVYLCASSQEKGQGPNNYGYTFGSGTRLTVV.

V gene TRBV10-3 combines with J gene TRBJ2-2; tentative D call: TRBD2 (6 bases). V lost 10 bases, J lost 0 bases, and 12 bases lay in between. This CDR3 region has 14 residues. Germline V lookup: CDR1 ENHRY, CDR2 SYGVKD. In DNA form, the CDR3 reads TGTGCCACCCACGGCGGGGCGAACACCGGGGAGCTGTTTTTT. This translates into CATHGGANTGELFF.

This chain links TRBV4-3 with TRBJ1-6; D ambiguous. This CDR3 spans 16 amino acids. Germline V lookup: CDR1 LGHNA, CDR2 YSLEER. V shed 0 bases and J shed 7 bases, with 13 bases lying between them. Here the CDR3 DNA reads TGCGCCAGCAGCCAAGAGCCACGGGAGCCCAATTCACCCCTCCACTTT. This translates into CASSQEPREPNSPLHF.

The CDR3 is CASSCQRGPLIKAKNIQYF. For the CDR3, the DNA is TGTGCCAGTAGTTGCCAGCGGGGTCCTCTGATAAAAGCCAAAAACATTCAGTACTTC. The rearrangement joins TRBV19 to TRBJ2-4; 7 bases agree with TRBD2. V shed 5 bases and J 0 bases; nucleotides not matched to a gene: 16. The CDR3 totals 19 residues. Germline V CDR1 and CDR2: LNHDA, SQIVND (reference sequence).

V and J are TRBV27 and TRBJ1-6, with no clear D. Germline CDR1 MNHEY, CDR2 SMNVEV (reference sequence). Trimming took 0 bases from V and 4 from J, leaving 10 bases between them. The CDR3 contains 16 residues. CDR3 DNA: TGTGCCAGCAGTTTATCTTGGCAAAAATATAATTCACCCCTCCACTTT. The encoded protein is CASSLSWQKYNSPLHF.

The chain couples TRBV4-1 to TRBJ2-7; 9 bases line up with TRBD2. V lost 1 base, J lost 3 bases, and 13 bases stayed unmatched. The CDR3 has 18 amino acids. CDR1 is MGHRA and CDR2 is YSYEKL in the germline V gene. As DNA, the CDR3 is TGCGCCAGCAGCCAAGGACCCCACCTAGCGGGGTTTGTCTACGAGCAGTACTTC. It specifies CASSQGPHLAGFVYEQYF.

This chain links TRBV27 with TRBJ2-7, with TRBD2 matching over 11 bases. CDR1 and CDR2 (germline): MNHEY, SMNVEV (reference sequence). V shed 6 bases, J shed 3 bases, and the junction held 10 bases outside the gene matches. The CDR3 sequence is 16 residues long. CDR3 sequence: CASRTTSGGDFYEQYF. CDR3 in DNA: TGTGCCAGCAGAACAACTAGCGGGGGAGATTTCTACGAGCAGTACTTC.

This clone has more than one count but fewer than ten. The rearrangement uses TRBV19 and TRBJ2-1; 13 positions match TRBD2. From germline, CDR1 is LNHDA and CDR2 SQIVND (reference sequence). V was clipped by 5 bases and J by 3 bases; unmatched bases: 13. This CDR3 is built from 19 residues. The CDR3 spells CASSHGLAGASKIYNEQFF. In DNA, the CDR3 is TGTGCCAGTAGTCATGGACTAGCGGGGGCCTCCAAGATCTACAATGAGCAGTTCTTC.

CDR3 in DNA: TGTGCCAGCAGCTTATACTCATACGAAACTGAAGCTTTCTTT. It translates to CASSLYSYETEAFF. The rearrangement uses TRBV7-2 and TRBJ1-1, with D unclear. The germline gives CDR1 SGHTA, CDR2 FQGNSA. The CDR3 is made up of 14 amino acids. Trimming stripped 2 bases from V and 5 bases from J, with 12 bases between. The full variable domain, with the rest looked up from reference TRBV7-2 and TRBJ1-1, is GAGVSQSPSNKVTEKGKDVELRCDPISGHTALYWYRQSLGQGLEFLIYFQGNSAPDKSGLPSDRFSAERTGGSVSTLTIQRTQQEDSAVYLCASSLYSYETEAFFGQGTRLTVV.

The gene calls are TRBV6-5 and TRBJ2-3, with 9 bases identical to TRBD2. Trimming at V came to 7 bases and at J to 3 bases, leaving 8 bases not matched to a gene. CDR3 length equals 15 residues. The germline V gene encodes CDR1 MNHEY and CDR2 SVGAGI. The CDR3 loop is CASTTSGGRTDTQYF. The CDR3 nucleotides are TGTGCCAGCACAACGAGCGGGGGGCGGACAGATACGCAGTATTTT.

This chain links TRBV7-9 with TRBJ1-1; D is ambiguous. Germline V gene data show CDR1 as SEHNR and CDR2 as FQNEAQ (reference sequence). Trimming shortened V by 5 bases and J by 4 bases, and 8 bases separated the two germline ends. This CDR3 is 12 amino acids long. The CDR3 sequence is CASSPRVTEAFF. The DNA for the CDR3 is TGTGCCAGCAGCCCGCGGGTCACTGAAGCTTTCTTT.

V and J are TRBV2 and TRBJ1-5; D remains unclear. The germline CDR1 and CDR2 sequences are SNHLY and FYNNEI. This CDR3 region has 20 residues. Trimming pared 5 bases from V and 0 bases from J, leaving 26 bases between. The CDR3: CASSPPPALEVFFSNQPQHF. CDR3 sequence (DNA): TGTGCCAGCAGTCCCCCCCCCGCACTTGAAGTCTTCTTTAGCAATCAGCCCCAGCATTTT. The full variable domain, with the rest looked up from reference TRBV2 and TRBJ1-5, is EPEVTQTPSHQVTQMGQEVILRCVPISNHLYFYWYRQILGQKVEFLVSFYNNEISEKSEIFDDQFSVERPDGSNFTLKIRSTKLEDSAMYFCASSPPPALEVFFSNQPQHFGDGTRLSIL.

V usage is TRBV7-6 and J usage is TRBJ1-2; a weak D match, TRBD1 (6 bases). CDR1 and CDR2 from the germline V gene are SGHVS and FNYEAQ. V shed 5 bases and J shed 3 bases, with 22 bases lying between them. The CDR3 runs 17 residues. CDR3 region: CASSPLLPGQGYYGYTF. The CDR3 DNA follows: TGTGCCAGCAGCCCGCTCCTCCCGGGACAAGGATACTATGGCTACACCTTC.

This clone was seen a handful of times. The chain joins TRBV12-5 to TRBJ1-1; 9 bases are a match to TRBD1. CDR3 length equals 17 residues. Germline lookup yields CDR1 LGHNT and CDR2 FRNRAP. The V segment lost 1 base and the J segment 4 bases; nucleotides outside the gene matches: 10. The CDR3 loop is CASGLGYRGLVTTEAFF. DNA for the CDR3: TGTGCTAGTGGTTTGGGCTACAGGGGGCTGGTGACCACTGAAGCTTTCTTT.

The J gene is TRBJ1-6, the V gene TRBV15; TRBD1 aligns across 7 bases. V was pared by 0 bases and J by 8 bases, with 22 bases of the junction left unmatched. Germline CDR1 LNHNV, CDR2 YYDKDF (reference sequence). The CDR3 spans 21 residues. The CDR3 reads CATSRDELDWTGGNEDSPLHF. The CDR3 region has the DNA TGTGCCACCAGCAGAGATGAACTGGACTGGACAGGCGGTAATGAGGATTCACCCCTCCACTTT.

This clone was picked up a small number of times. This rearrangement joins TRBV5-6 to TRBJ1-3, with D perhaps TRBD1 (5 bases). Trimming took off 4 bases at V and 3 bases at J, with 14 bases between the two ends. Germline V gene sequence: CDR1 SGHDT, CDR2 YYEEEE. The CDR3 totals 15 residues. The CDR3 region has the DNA TGTGCCAGCAGCGCCTGGGGCTACGGTGGAAACACCATATATTTT. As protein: CASSAWGYGGNTIYF.

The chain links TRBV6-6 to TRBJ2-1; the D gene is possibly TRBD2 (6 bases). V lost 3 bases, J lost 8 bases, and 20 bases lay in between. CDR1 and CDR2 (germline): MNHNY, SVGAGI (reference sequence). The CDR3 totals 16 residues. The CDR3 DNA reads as TGTGCCAGCAGTTATTCGGGACTCCACTCGGGGGATGAGCAGTTCTTC. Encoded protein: CASSYSGLHSGDEQFF.